This T cell receptor (beta chain) appears in the sequencing data of a study of radiotherapy plus CTLA-4 blockade in lung cancer. Overall study context: Among all patients, approximately 17% showed objective responses, while 30% to 35% had disease control.

Sequencing was performed with immunoSEQ multiplex PCR; in TCRdb, only in-frame clones are kept and a portion is missing. The table has 35,000 to 45,000 clones, approximately 77% seen once; the top ten hold roughly a tenth. Germline assignment: CDR1 SGHNT and CDR2 YENEEA. The CDR3 length is 16 residues. V lost 1 base and J lost 4, with 16 bases in between. A single count supports this clone. J is TRBJ2-5 and V is TRBV11-3, with TRBD1 as a possible D gene (6 bases). This material consisted of peripheral blood, taken from a patient treated with radiotherapy plus ipilimumab. The source of this sequence is a human donor with non-small cell lung cancer who had stable disease on radiotherapy plus ipilimumab. The CDR3 DNA is TGTGCCAGCAGCTTAGTTCTGGGGGCGATGGGAGAGACCCAGTACTTC. The encoded protein is CASSLVLGAMGETQYF.